These T cell receptor beta chains were read from a single sample in a study of blood T cell repertoires in COVID-19. TCRdb's copy holds only in-frame clones and misses some; the assay was immunoSEQ multiplex PCR. The table includes around 300,000 clones, around 88% detected once. Sequenced material: peripheral blood. The receptors were gathered from a woman in her 30s with COVID-19, enrolled during active disease. CDR3s include the opening cysteine and the closing phenylalanine or tryptophan. The D gene is left open where the match is weak. Size tells how often a clone was seen (once, few, many) or the class of an expanded clone, and some rows leave it out.

v_call	j_call	clone_size	d_call	cdr3_nt	cdr3_aa
TRBV27	TRBJ1-1	NA	TRBD1	TGTGCCAGCAGGGAGGACAGGGCGGACACTGAAGCTTTCTTT	CASREDRADTEAFF
TRBV7-9	TRBJ1-4	NA	NA	TGTGCCAGCAGCTTCGGCCGGGTTGGGGAAAAACTGTTTTTT	CASSFGRVGEKLFF
TRBV5-4	TRBJ2-5	NA	TRBD1	TGTGCCAGCAGCTTGGGACAGGGGATGCGGGAGACCCAGTACTTC	CASSLGQGMRETQYF
TRBV2	TRBJ2-5	NA	NA	TGTGCCAGCACCCGGGACACCCCAAGGGAGACCCAGTACTTC	CASTRDTPRETQYF
TRBV7-8	TRBJ2-7	NA	TRBD2	TGTGCCAGCAGCTTATATACGGGGGGGCAAAATAGATACGAGCAGTACTTC	CASSLYTGGQNRYEQYF
TRBV7-9	TRBJ1-4	NA	NA	TGTGCCAGCGGCATCCCGGACCCGGGGGTCCGGCTGTTTTTT	CASGIPDPGVRLFF
TRBV2	TRBJ1-5	once	NA	TGTGCCAGCAGTGAAGGGATCGCAGGGATAGTTAATCAGCCCCAGCATTTT	CASSEGIAGIVNQPQHF
TRBV5-1	TRBJ2-2	NA	NA	TGCGCCAGCAGCTTGGCGCCGGTCACCGGGGAGCTGTTTTTT	CASSLAPVTGELFF
TRBV4-1	TRBJ2-3	once	NA	TGCGCCAGCAGCCCGAAACTCGGCTCGACAGGCTCTAGCACAGATACGCAGTATTTT	CASSPKLGSTGSSTDTQYF
TRBV11-3	TRBJ2-1	NA	TRBD2	TGTGCCAGCAGTTCGGATACTAGCGGGGGTGGTGAGCAGTTCTTC	CASSSDTSGGGEQFF
TRBV9	TRBJ2-5	NA	NA	TGTGCCAGCAGCCCAAAACAGGGAGAAGAGACCCAGTACTTC	CASSPKQGEETQYF
TRBV14	TRBJ2-1	NA	NA	TGTGCCAGCAGCCAAATTGGCACCTTCTACAATGAGCAGTTCTTC	CASSQIGTFYNEQFF
TRBV5-6	TRBJ1-5	NA	NA	TGTGCCAGCAGACCTCCTCAGGGAGGGTGTTTGCTCAATCAGCCCCAGCATTTT	CASRPPQGGCLLNQPQHF
TRBV30	TRBJ1-5	NA	NA	TGTGCCTGGAGTATGAGAAGCAATCAGCCCCAGCATTTT	CAWSMRSNQPQHF
TRBV18	TRBJ1-2	NA	TRBD1	TGTGCCAGCTCACGGGACAGCAGCTATGGCTACACCTTC	CASSRDSSYGYTF
TRBV27	TRBJ2-3	NA	TRBD2	TGTGCCAGCAGTGAGGGCCGACTAGCGGGCACAGATACGCAGTATTTT	CASSEGRLAGTDTQYF
TRBV2	TRBJ1-2	once	TRBD1	TGTGCCAGCAGTTCGGACAGGGCGGTCTATGGCTACACCTTC	CASSSDRAVYGYTF
TRBV4-2	TRBJ1-2	NA	TRBD1	TGTGCCAGCAGCCCTGACAGGGGTTTATATGGCTACACCTTC	CASSPDRGLYGYTF
TRBV25-1	TRBJ1-2	once	TRBD1	TGTGCCAGCAGTGGGGGACAGTGGAACTATGGCTACACCTTC	CASSGGQWNYGYTF
TRBV6-6	TRBJ2-2	NA	TRBD1	TGTGCCAGCAGGCCTAGGGGGCTGGGCACCGGGGAGCTGTTTTTT	CASRPRGLGTGELFF
TRBV24-1	TRBJ2-3	NA	TRBD2	TGTGCCACCAGTGATTTAGGTGTAGCGGGGGATTTCACAGATACGCAGTATTTT	CATSDLGVAGDFTDTQYF
TRBV19	TRBJ1-5	few	TRBD1	TGTGCCAGTAGTCGGGACAGGGATCAGCCCCAGCATTTT	CASSRDRDQPQHF
TRBV11-3	TRBJ2-2	NA	TRBD1	TGTGCCAGCAGCTTAGTTTATGGGACAGCCGGGGAGCTGTTTTTT	CASSLVYGTAGELFF
TRBV7-2	TRBJ1-3	NA	NA	TGTGCCAGCAGCTTAGGGGCAGGGACAGGAAACACCATATATTTT	CASSLGAGTGNTIYF
TRBV2	TRBJ1-2	NA	NA	TGTGCCAGCAGTGAAGGGAGGCTCGGGGGCTACACCTTC	CASSEGRLGGYTF
TRBV7-9	TRBJ2-7	NA	TRBD1	TGTGCCAGCAGCGCCCCGGGACAGGGGTCCGAGCAGTACTTC	CASSAPGQGSEQYF
TRBV5-5	TRBJ1-3	NA	NA	TGTGCCCCGGGGCCCAGGGACACTCTTGGGGGAAACACCATATATTTT	CAPGPRDTLGGNTIYF
TRBV3-1/TRBV3-2	TRBJ1-6	NA	NA	TGTGCCAGCAGCCCTCAGGGGTCCTATAATTCACCCCTCCACTTT	CASSPQGSYNSPLHF
TRBV5-1	TRBJ2-1	once	NA	TGCGCCAGCAGCTTGTTTGGCGGGGGCGCCCCTGGTGAGCAGTTCTTC	CASSLFGGGAPGEQFF
TRBV6-2/TRBV6-3	TRBJ1-5	NA	NA	TGTGCCAGCAGTAGAACCAGTAGCAATCAGCCCCAGCATTTT	CASSRTSSNQPQHF
TRBV6-2/TRBV6-3	TRBJ2-3	NA	TRBD1	TGTGCCAGCAGTTACGCGACAGGGGGCGACCCAGATACGCAGTATTTT	CASSYATGGDPDTQYF
TRBV24-1	TRBJ1-4	NA	TRBD1	TGTGCCACCGGGACAGACGATAATGAAAAACTGTTTTTT	CATGTDDNEKLFF
TRBV19	TRBJ1-5	NA	NA	TGTGCCAGTAGTTTCATGTACGGGACAAATCAGCCCCAGCATTTT	CASSFMYGTNQPQHF
TRBV2	TRBJ1-4	once	NA	TGTGCCAGCAGTCAGACAGGTGAAAAACTGTTTTTT	CASSQTGEKLFF
TRBV11-3	TRBJ1-1	NA	TRBD1	TGTGCCAGTCACAGGGGGCGGACGGGAGGCACTGAAGCTTTCTTT	CASHRGRTGGTEAFF
TRBV23-1	TRBJ1-2	NA	TRBD1	TGCGCCAGCAGTCAACCCGGGACAGCATCTGGCTACACCTTC	CASSQPGTASGYTF
TRBV18	TRBJ2-7	NA	TRBD2	TGTGCCAGCTCACCATTGGGGACTAGCGGGGGAGTACCCAAGGAGCAGTACTTC	CASSPLGTSGGVPKEQYF
TRBV2	TRBJ2-3	NA	NA	TGTGCCAGCAGTGAATTCGGACAGACAAACACAGATACGCAGTATTTT	CASSEFGQTNTDTQYF
TRBV7-9	TRBJ1-2	NA	NA	TGTGCCAGCAGCTCCTCCCCCCAGGGCGGCTACACCTTC	CASSSSPQGGYTF
TRBV7-9	TRBJ1-2	NA	NA	TGTGCCAGCAGCTTAGATTGGTGGGGACTTGGATATGGCTACACCTTC	CASSLDWWGLGYGYTF
TRBV5-1	TRBJ1-1	NA	TRBD1	TGCGCCAGCAGCTTGGACTCAGGGGGTGATTTAGTCGCTGAAGCTTTCTTT	CASSLDSGGDLVAEAFF
TRBV5-1	TRBJ2-3	NA	NA	TGCGCCAGCAGCTTGGCCGCGGTGTACAGCACAGATACGCAGTATTTT	CASSLAAVYSTDTQYF
TRBV24-1	TRBJ1-4	NA	NA	TGTGCCACCAGTGACTCCAATACAGAAAAACTGTTTTTT	CATSDSNTEKLFF
TRBV5-4	TRBJ1-6	NA	NA	TGTGCCAGCAGCTTCCAGGTCTCCTATAATTCACCCCTCCACTTT	CASSFQVSYNSPLHF
TRBV7-2	TRBJ1-2	few	TRBD1	TGTGCCAGCAGTGAGGTGGTAGGGGGCGGCTACACCTTC	CASSEVVGGGYTF
TRBV5-6	TRBJ2-5	once	NA	TGTGCCAGCAGCTTGGCAGGGCAGGGTGGGGAGACCCAGTACTTC	CASSLAGQGGETQYF
TRBV11-3	TRBJ1-1	once	NA	TGTGCCAGCAGCTTATCCGTGGAAGCTTTCTTT	CASSLSVEAFF
TRBV6-5	TRBJ2-6	NA	NA	TGTGCCAGCAGTCGAGACAACTCTGGGGCCAACGTCCTGACTTTC	CASSRDNSGANVLTF
TRBV5-1	TRBJ1-1	once	NA	TGCGCCAGCAGCCGGACAACAGGGACGAACACTGAAGCTTTCTTT	CASSRTTGTNTEAFF
TRBV18	TRBJ2-7	once	TRBD2	TGTGCCAGCTCACCATGGGCTAGCGGGGACTTCACCGAGCAGTACTTC	CASSPWASGDFTEQYF